Listed below are T cell receptor beta chains from one sample, sequenced in a study of blood T cell repertoires in COVID-19. Here immunoSEQ multiplex PCR was the method, and the copy in TCRdb shows in-frame clones only, minus some. The data contain 300,000 to 350,000 clones, approximately 90% of them seen just once; the ten biggest clones take up 9.9%. Sequencing used peripheral blood. The origin of the receptors is a man younger than 45 with COVID-19, enrolled during active disease. The CDR3 runs from the conserved cysteine through the conserved F or W.

TRBV19	CASSAQGASYGYTF
TRBV7-2	CASSFPTSGAYEQYF
TRBV10-2	CASRTGGANEKLFF
TRBV4-2	CASSQSGNTIYF
TRBV11-2	CASSPGGAAAPEAFF
TRBV7-9	CASSSRLAGEQFF
TRBV3-1/TRBV3-2	CASSPDRTGGFHNSPLHF
TRBV6-2/TRBV6-3	CASSQPRQGGPEAFF
TRBV7-9	CASSMIILDRAAFF
TRBV3-1/TRBV3-2	CASSQVFPGYFNEKLFF
TRBV6-5	CASSRPGTAYEQYF
TRBV7-2	CASSFPGTGGNVQYF
TRBV7-9	CASSGQGWDEQYF
TRBV3-1/TRBV3-2	CASSQGRFGNEQFF
TRBV30	CAWRRESNTEAFF
TRBV24-1	CATSGTGGWEQYF
TRBV28	CASSLIQGASGEQYF
TRBV27	CASSLSRQGGQGFNYGYTF
TRBV5-8	CASSPYGTVQETQYF
TRBV11-3	CASSPRGETQYF
TRBV24-1	CATSDWTPNTGELFF
TRBV20-1	CSASADTEAFF
TRBV20-1	CSALPRDTQYF
TRBV10-2	CASSDLRRRGDTQYF
TRBV19	CASSFSTSEQYF
TRBV6-4	CASSAKPRTGVGDTEAFF
TRBV19	CASSLTGPVGLASTDTQYF
TRBV9	CASSVRSGRIDTQYF
TRBV2	CASSESRGRAKNIQYF